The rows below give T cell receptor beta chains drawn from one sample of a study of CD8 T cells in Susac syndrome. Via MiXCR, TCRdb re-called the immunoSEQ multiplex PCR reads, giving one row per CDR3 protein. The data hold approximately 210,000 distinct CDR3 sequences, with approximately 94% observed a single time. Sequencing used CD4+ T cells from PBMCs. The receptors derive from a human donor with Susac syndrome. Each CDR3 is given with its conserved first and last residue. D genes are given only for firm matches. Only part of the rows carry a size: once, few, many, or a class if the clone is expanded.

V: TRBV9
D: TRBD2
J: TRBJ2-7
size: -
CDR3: CASSVDMTSGIAYEQYF
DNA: TGTGCCAGCAGCGTTGATATGACTAGCGGGATCGCCTACGAGCAGTACTTC

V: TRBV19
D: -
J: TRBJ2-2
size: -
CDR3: CASSIVVDNTGELFF
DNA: TGTGCCAGTAGTATAGTGGTGGATAACACCGGGGAGCTGTTTTTT

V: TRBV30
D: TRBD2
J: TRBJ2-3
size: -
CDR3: CASLAGATDTQYF
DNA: TGTGCCTCCCTAGCGGGGGCCACAGATACGCAGTATTTT

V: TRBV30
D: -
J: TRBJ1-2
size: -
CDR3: CAWMFKGKNGYTF
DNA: TGTGCCTGGATGTTTAAAGGGAAGAATGGCTACACCTTC

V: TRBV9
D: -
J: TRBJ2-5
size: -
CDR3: CASSVGGGVAAETQYF
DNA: TGTGCCAGCAGCGTAGGTGGCGGAGTCGCCGCAGAGACCCAGTACTTC

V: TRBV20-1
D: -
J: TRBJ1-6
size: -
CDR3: CSARGSGQPVSPLHF
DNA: TGCAGTGCTAGAGGTTCAGGACAGCCGGTTTCACCCCTCCACTTT

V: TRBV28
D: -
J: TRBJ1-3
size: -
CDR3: CASIEARTGNTIYF
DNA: TGTGCCAGCATCGAGGCGAGAACTGGAAACACCATATATTTT

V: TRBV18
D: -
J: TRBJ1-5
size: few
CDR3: CASSPEGFSNQPQHF
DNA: TGTGCCAGCTCACCAGAAGGGTTCAGCAATCAGCCCCAGCATTTT

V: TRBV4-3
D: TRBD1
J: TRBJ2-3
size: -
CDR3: CASSQDAGSLTGRGTDTQYF
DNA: TGCGCCAGCAGCCAAGATGCCGGTTCCTTGACAGGGCGAGGCACAGATACGCAGTATTTT

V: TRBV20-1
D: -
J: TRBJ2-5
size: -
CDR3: CSARVGQGKGTQYF
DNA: TGCAGTGCTAGAGTAGGCCAGGGGAAGGGGACCCAGTACTTC

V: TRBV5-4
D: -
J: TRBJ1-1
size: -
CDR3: CASSLRGDTTEAFF
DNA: TGTGCCAGCAGCTTGCGGGGGGATACCACTGAAGCTTTCTTT

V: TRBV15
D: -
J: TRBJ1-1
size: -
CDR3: CATSRANPLRQNTEAFF
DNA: TGTGCCACCAGCAGAGCTAACCCCTTAAGGCAGAACACTGAAGCTTTCTTT

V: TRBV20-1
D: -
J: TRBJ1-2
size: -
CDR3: CSASEPANYGYTF
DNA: TGCAGTGCTAGTGAACCCGCTAACTATGGCTACACCTTC

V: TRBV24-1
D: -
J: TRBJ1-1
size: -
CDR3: CATKGGNTEAFF
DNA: TGTGCCACCAAGGGGGGGAACACTGAAGCTTTCTTT

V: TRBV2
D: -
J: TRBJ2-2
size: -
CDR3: CASRRSSGADTGELFF
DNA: TGTGCCAGCAGACGTTCTTCGGGGGCGGACACCGGGGAGCTGTTTTTT

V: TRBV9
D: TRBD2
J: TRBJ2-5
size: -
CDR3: CASSVAGGAVETQYF
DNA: TGTGCCAGCAGCGTAGCCGGGGGGGCGGTAGAGACCCAGTACTTC

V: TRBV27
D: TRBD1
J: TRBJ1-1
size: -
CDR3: CATNPHGGQMNTEAFF
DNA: TGTGCCACCAACCCACATGGGGGACAGATGAACACTGAAGCTTTCTTT

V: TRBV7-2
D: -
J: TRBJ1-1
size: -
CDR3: CASSLESRAGAGGAFF
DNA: TGTGCCAGCAGCTTAGAATCAAGGGCAGGGGCGGGTGGAGCTTTCTTT

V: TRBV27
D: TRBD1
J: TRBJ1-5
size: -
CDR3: CASSARMAGQGQPQHF
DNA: TGTGCCAGCAGTGCACGGATGGCGGGACAGGGACAGCCCCAGCATTTT

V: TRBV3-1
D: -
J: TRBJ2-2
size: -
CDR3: CASTLRGNTGELFF
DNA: TGTGCCAGCACCCTGAGGGGGAACACCGGGGAGCTGTTTTTT

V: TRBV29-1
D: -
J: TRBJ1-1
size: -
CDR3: CSVRGTEAFF
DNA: TGCAGCGTTCGAGGCACTGAAGCTTTCTTT

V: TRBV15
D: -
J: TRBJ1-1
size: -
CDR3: CATSGYRFENTEAFF
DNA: TGTGCCACCAGCGGCTACAGGTTTGAGAACACTGAAGCTTTCTTT

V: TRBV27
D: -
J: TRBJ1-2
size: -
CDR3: CASRLEGRRGYTF
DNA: TGTGCCAGCAGACTCGAGGGACGACGTGGCTACACCTTC

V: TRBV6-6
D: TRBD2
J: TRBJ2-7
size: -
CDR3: CASTMRDAAGEQYF
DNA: TGTGCCAGCACCATGAGGGACGCAGCGGGGGAGCAGTACTTC

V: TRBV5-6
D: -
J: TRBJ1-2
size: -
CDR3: CASSRQLGANYGYTF
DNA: TGTGCCAGCAGTCGACAACTTGGGGCTAACTATGGCTACACCTTC

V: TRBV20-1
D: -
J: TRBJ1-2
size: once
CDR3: CSAIEDRLAVYGYTF
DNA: TGCAGTGCTATAGAGGATAGACTGGCGGTCTATGGCTACACCTTC

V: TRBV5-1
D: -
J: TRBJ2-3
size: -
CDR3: CASSLSGWDTDTQYF
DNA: TGCGCCAGCAGCTTGTCAGGGTGGGACACAGATACGCAGTATTTT

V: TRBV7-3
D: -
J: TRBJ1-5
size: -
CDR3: CASSLDSHQPQHF
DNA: TGTGCCAGCAGCTTGGACAGCCACCAGCCCCAGCATTTT